This T cell receptor beta chain originates from a study of T cell responses to AZD1222 COVID-19 vaccine. Findings of the study overall: CD4 TCRs linked to vaccination spanned spike, dominating at 160-218 and 743-854. Spike-specific TCR breadth and depth grew following two AZD1222 doses.

CDR1 GTSNPN and CDR2 SVGIG come from the germline V gene (reference sequence). The CDR3 length is 15 residues. V was cut by 4 bases and J by 7 bases, with 19 bases left in between. Remarks on this clone: The target antigen is unknown.

Repertoires were generated with immunoSEQ multiplex PCR, while TCRdb's copy carries only in-frame clones and drops some. The sample includes nearly 80,000 clones, 80% seen only once; the top ten take under 25%. J is TRBJ2-2 and V is TRBV30; no definite D call. The specimen comprised peripheral blood, sampled on day 0 of AZD1222 vaccination. The receptor was derived from an adult in good health. The CDR3 bases are TGTGCCTGGACTCCGCAAATCATAGCCGGCGGGGAGCTGTTTTTT. Its translation: CAWTPQIIAGGELFF. Full variable domain (rest looked up from reference TRBV30 and TRBJ2-2): SQTIHQWPATLVQPVGSPLSLECTVEGTSNPNLYWYRQAAGRGLQLLFYSVGIGQISSEVPQNLSASRPQDRQFILSSKKLLLSDSGFYLCAWTPQIIAGGELFFGEGSRLTVL.